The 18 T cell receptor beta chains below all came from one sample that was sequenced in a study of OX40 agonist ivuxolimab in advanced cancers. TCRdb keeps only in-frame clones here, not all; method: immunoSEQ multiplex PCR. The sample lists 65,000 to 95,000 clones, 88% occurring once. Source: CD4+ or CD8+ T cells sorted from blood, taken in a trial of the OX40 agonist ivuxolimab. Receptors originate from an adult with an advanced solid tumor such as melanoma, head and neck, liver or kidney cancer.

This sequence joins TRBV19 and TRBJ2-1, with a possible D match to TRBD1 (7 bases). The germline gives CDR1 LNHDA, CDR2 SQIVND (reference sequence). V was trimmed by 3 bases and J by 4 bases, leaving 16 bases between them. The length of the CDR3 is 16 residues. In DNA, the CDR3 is TGTGCCAGTAGTATTGGAGGGCAGGGGGGATACAATGAGCAGTTCTTC. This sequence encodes CASSIGGQGGYNEQFF.

CDR3 residues: CASSLRQGPRNGELFF. CDR3 nucleotide sequence: TGTGCCAGTAGCCTAAGGCAGGGGCCGAGGAACGGGGAGCTGTTTTTT. The chain combines TRBV19 with TRBJ2-2, with D possibly TRBD1 on 6 matching bases. Germline loops: CDR1 LNHDA, CDR2 SQIVND (reference sequence). The CDR3 is made up of 16 amino acids. V was trimmed by 6 bases and J by 7 bases, leaving 21 bases between them.

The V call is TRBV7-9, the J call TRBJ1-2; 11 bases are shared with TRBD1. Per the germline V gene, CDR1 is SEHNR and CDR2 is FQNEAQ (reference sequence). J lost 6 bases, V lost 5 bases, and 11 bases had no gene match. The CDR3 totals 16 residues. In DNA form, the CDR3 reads TGTGCCAGCAGCCCCCGGGGACAGGGGGAGATCGATGGCTACACCTTC. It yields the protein CASSPRGQGEIDGYTF.

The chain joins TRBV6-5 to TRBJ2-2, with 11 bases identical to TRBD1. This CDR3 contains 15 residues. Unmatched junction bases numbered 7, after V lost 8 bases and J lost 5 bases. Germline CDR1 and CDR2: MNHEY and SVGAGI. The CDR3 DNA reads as TGTGCCAGCGGAAGGGGACAGGGGGTGACCGGGGAGCTGTTTTTT. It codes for CASGRGQGVTGELFF.

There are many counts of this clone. The CDR3 DNA reads as TGTGCCAGCAGCCCCCGGACAGGGACCACTGAAGCTTTCTTT. Protein sequence: CASSPRTGTTEAFF. This sequence joins TRBV7-9 and TRBJ1-1; 8 bases fit TRBD1. Looked up from germline, CDR1 is SEHNR and CDR2 is FQNEAQ (reference sequence). J lost 4 bases, V lost 5 bases, and 6 bases had no gene match. The CDR3 has 14 amino acids. The whole variable domain, remainder taken from reference TRBV7-9 and TRBJ1-1, is DTGVSQNPRHKITKRGQNVTFRCDPISEHNRLYWYRQTLGQGPEFLTYFQNEAQLEKSRLLSDRFSAERPKGSFSTLEIQRTEQGDSAMYLCASSPRTGTTEAFFGQGTRLTVV.

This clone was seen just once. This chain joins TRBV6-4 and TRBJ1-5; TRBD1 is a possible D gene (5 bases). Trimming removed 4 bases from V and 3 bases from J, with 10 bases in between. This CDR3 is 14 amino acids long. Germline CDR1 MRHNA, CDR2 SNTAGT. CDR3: CASSGYRFNQPQHF. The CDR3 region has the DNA TGTGCCAGCAGTGGATACAGGTTCAATCAGCCCCAGCATTTT.

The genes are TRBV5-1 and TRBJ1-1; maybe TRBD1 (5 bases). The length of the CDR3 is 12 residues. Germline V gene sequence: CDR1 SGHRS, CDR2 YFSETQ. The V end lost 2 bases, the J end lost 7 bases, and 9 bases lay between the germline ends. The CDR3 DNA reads TGCGCCAGCAGCTTACCGGGGGGTGAAGCTTTCTTT. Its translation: CASSLPGGEAFF.

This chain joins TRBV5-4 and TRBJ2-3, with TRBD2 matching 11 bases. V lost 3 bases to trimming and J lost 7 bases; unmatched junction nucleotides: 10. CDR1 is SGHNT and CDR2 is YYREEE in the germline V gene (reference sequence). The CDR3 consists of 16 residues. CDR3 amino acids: CASSSGSSGGYYTQYF. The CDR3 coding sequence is TGTGCCAGCAGCTCAGGGTCTAGCGGGGGGTATTATACGCAGTATTTT.

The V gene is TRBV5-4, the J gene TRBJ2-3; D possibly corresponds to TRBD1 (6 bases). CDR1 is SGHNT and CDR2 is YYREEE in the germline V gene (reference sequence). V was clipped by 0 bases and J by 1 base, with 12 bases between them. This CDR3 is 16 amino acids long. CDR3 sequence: CASSLAKGVGTDTQYF. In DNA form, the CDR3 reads TGTGCCAGCAGCTTGGCGAAGGGGGTCGGCACAGATACGCAGTATTTT. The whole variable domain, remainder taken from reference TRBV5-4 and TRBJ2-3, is ETGVTQSPTHLIKTRGQQVTLRCSSQSGHNTVSWYQQALGQGPQFIFQYYREEENGRGNFPPRFSGLQFPNYSSELNVNALELDDSALYLCASSLAKGVGTDTQYFGPGTRLTVL.

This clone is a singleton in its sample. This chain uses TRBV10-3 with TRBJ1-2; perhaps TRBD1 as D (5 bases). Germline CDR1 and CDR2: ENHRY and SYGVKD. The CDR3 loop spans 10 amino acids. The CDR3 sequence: CAAQGNGYTF. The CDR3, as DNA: TGTGCGGCTCAGGGAAACGGCTACACCTTC.

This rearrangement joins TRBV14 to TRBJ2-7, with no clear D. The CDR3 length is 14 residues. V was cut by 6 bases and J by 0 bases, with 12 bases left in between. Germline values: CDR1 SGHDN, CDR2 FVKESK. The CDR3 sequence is CASSDMRSSYEQYF. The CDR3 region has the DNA TGTGCCAGCAGTGATATGAGAAGCTCCTACGAGCAGTACTTC.

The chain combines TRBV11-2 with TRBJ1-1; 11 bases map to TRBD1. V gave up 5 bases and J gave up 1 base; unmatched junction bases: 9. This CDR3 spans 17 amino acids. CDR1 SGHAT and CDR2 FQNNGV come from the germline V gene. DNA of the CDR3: TGTGCCAGCAGCGCTCGGGACAGGGGGGTCAAGAACACTGAAGCTTTCTTT. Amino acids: CASSARDRGVKNTEAFF.

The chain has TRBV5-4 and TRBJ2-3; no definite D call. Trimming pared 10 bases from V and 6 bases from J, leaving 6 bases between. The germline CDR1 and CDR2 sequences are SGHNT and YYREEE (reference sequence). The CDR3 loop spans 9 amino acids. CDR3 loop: CAPLDTQYF. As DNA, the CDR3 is TGTGCCCCCCTGGATACGCAGTATTTT. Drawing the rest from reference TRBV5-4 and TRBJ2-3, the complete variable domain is ETGVTQSPTHLIKTRGQQVTLRCSSQSGHNTVSWYQQALGQGPQFIFQYYREEENGRGNFPPRFSGLQFPNYSSELNVNALELDDSALYLCAPLDTQYFGPGTRLTVL.

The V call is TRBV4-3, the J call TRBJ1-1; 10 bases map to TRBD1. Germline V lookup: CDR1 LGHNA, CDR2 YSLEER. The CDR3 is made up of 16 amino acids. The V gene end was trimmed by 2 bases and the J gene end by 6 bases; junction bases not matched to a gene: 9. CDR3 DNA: TGCGCCAGCAGCCAAACCGGGACAGGGGTTAGGGCTGAAGCTTTCTTT. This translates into CASSQTGTGVRAEAFF.

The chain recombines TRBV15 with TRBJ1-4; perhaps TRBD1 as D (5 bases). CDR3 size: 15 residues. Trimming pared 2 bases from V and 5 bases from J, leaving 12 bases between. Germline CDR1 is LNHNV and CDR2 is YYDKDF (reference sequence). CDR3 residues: CATSRSGTANEKLFF. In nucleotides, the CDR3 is TGTGCCACCAGCAGATCCGGGACGGCGAATGAAAAACTGTTTTTT.

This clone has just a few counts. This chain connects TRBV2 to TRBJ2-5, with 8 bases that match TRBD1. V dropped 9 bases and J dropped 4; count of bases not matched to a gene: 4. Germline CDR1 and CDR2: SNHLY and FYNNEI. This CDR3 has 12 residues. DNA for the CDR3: TGTGCCAGTACCGGGACAGGAGAGACCCAGTACTTC. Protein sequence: CASTGTGETQYF.

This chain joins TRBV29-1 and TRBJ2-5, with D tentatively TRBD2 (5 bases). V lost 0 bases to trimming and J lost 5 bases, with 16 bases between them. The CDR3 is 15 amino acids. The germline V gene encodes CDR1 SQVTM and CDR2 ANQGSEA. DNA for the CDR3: TGCAGCGTTGAAGATCACTTCCGCCCGGGGGAGACCCAGTACTTC. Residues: CSVEDHFRPGETQYF.

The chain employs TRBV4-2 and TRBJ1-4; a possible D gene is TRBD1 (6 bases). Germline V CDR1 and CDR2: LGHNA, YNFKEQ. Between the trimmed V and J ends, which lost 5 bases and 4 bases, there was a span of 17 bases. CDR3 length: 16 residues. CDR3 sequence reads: CASSGGAAGFNEKLFF. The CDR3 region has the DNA TGTGCCAGCAGCGGGGGGGCGGCCGGGTTTAATGAAAAACTGTTTTTT.